The T cell receptor beta chain under discussion was sequenced for a study of technical replicates of blood from several donors. Sequenced by immunoSEQ multiplex PCR; TCRdb stores in-frame clones only, minus some. Counted here are tens of thousands of clones, around 96% occurring once; the ten biggest clones make up roughly 0.34%. The CDR3 covers 14 residues. CDR1 MNHEY and CDR2 SVGAGI come from the germline V gene. V gave up 5 bases and J gave up 3 bases; unmatched junction bases: 3. The sequencing input was T cells isolated from PBMCs. The receptor comes from a human donor in good health. The rearrangement joins TRBV6-5 to TRBJ2-2; 7 nucleotides agree with TRBD1. The CDR3 sequence: CASSRGTDTGELFF. In nucleotides, the CDR3 is TGTGCCAGCAGTAGAGGGACAGACACCGGGGAGCTGTTTTTT.